This TCR beta chain was recorded in a study of blood T cell repertoires in COVID-19. This CDR3 is built from 19 residues. Germline V lookup: CDR1 WNHNN, CDR2 SYGVQD (reference sequence). With 3 bases removed from V and 0 bases from J, the gap between germline ends came to 21 bases. The method was immunoSEQ multiplex PCR; TCRdb's version includes in-frame clones alone and lacks a portion of them. Among 120,000 to 150,000 clones listed, approximately 90% were seen once. The J gene is TRBJ1-5, the V gene TRBV10-1, with D perhaps TRBD1 (5 bases). The sample comprised PBMCs or T cells enriched from blood (not recorded which). The clonotype originates from a woman aged 40 to 50 who had been exposed to COVID-19. The CDR3 region has the DNA TGCGCCAGCAGTGAATTTTCAGGGTACGGGTGCTATAGCAATCAGCCCCAGCATTTT. Amino acids: CASSEFSGYGCYSNQPQHF.